Listed here are 23 T cell receptor beta chains from one sample, sequenced in a study of T cells expressing NK-cell markers. TCRdb reprocessed the 5' RACE reads and stores each CDR3 protein as one record, lacking DNA. The sample table includes a few hundred thousand distinct CDR3 sequences. The source material was blood T cells: a sorted CD56 or NKG2C T cell subset, CD4+ or CD8+ T cells, or bulk PBMC T cells (not recorded which). Receptors originate from a man aged 18 to 69 in good health.

The chain is built from TRBV28 and TRBJ2-6. Germline lookup yields CDR1 MDHEN and CDR2 SYDVKM. This CDR3 contains 15 residues. CDR3 amino acids: CASSFISIQANVLTF.

The chain has TRBV2 and TRBJ1-1. This CDR3 is 15 amino acids long. The germline V gene has CDR1 SNHLY and CDR2 FYNNEI. The CDR3 here is CASRGQLYMNTEAFF.

The chain carries TRBV27 and TRBJ2-7; TCRdb lists TRBD1, though no DNA is available to test this call. The CDR3 is 15 residues long. Germline values: CDR1 MNHEY, CDR2 SMNVEV (reference sequence). The CDR3 region is CASSGKDGISYEQYF.

This rearrangement joins TRBV5-1 to TRBJ2-1; TCRdb proposes TRBD1, but this gene call is untestable without DNA. The CDR3 covers 17 residues. Germline CDR1 reads SGHRS; CDR2 reads YFSETQ. The CDR3 sequence is CASSSNRQGALNNEQFF.

The chain joins TRBV5-1 to TRBJ1-1; the TCRdb D gene call, TRBD1, has no DNA to confirm it. This CDR3 region has 15 residues. Per the germline V gene, CDR1 is SGHRS and CDR2 is YFSETQ. CDR3 sequence reads: CASQKARGRSVEAFF.

The V gene is TRBV12-3 or TRBV12-4, the J gene TRBJ2-3; TCRdb selects TRBD2, and the lack of DNA leaves this call unchecked. This CDR3 is built from 15 residues. The CDR3 loop is CASSFSSGGTDTQYF.

This sequence joins TRBV9 and TRBJ1-3; the D call of TRBD1 rests on TCRdb alone, since no DNA is present to check it. CDR1 and CDR2 (germline): SGDLS, YYNGEE. The CDR3 contains 14 residues. CDR3 sequence: CASSGGRVGNTIYF.

This chain joins TRBV5-1 and TRBJ1-1; there is no DNA to check the TCRdb D call of TRBD1. The CDR3 loop spans 13 amino acids. The germline V gene encodes CDR1 SGHRS and CDR2 YFSETQ. Here the CDR3 reads CASSYDRRREAFF. Complete variable domain (other parts from reference TRBV5-1 and TRBJ1-1): KAGVTQTPRYLIKTRGQQVTLSCSPISGHRSVSWYQQTPGQGLQFLFEYFSETQRNKGNFPGRFSGRQFSNSRSEMNVSTLELGDSALYLCASSYDRRREAFFGQGTRLTVV.

The V and J genes are TRBV5-1 and TRBJ2-1; the D gene TCRdb calls, TRBD1, cannot be checked with no DNA. Per germline, CDR1 SGHRS and CDR2 YFSETQ. The CDR3 sequence is 15 residues long. The CDR3 spells CASSFGQGGYNEQFF.

The V and J genes are TRBV20-1 and TRBJ2-1; no DNA is available, so the TRBD1 call from TCRdb remains unchecked. This CDR3 comprises 15 residues. Looked up from germline, CDR1 is DFQATT and CDR2 is SNEGSKA (reference sequence). The CDR3 region is CSARVAGGGYNEQFF.

The chain carries TRBV28 and TRBJ2-7; TCRdb's D gene call, TRBD1, goes unchecked for lack of DNA. Germline values: CDR1 MDHEN, CDR2 SYDVKM. The CDR3 runs to 14 residues. The CDR3 spells CASSPRDRAYEQYF.

The chain uses TRBV7-6 and TRBJ2-3; there is no DNA to check the TCRdb D call of TRBD2. Germline CDR1 reads SGHVS; CDR2 reads FNYEAQ. This CDR3 contains 16 residues. The CDR3 loop reads CASSLEPTSGADTQYF.

The rearrangement uses TRBV5-1 and TRBJ2-3; TCRdb's D call, TRBD2, is unchecked because there is no DNA. Germline CDR1 and CDR2: SGHRS and YFSETQ. CDR3 length equals 14 residues. The chain's CDR3 is CASSTDLGRVMQYF. Using reference TRBV5-1 and TRBJ2-3 for the parts outside the CDR3, the full variable domain is KAGVTQTPRYLIKTRGQQVTLSCSPISGHRSVSWYQQTPGQGLQFLFEYFSETQRNKGNFPGRFSGRQFSNSRSEMNVSTLELGDSALYLCASSTDLGRVMQYFGPGTRLTVL.

The chain is built from TRBV12-3 or TRBV12-4 and TRBJ1-2; the TRBD1 assignment by TCRdb is unverifiable without DNA. This CDR3 has 12 residues. This chain's CDR3 is CASRGTNYGYTF.

CDR3 protein: CASSTGPGEDEQYF. The chain uses TRBV6-1 and TRBJ2-7; TCRdb's D gene call, TRBD1, goes unchecked for lack of DNA. Per the germline V gene, CDR1 is MNHNS and CDR2 is SASEGT. The CDR3 consists of 14 residues.

This chain links TRBV3-1 with TRBJ1-2; the TCRdb call, TRBD1, lacks DNA for checking. The CDR3 extends over 14 amino acids. The V gene's germline CDR1 is LGHDT and CDR2 YNNKEL (reference sequence). The CDR3 sequence: CASSLNKGRYGYTF.

This sequence joins TRBV7-2 and TRBJ1-2. Germline V lookup: CDR1 SGHTA, CDR2 FQGNSA. The CDR3 is made up of 12 amino acids. The CDR3 region is CASSLSRWGYTF.

The J gene is TRBJ2-7, the V gene TRBV6-1; TCRdb designates TRBD1, a call that cannot be tested without DNA. Looked up from germline, CDR1 is MNHNS and CDR2 is SASEGT. The CDR3 totals 16 residues. The CDR3 region is CASATPYRGRDREQYF.

The chain has TRBV10-3 and TRBJ2-7. Per the germline V gene, CDR1 is ENHRY and CDR2 is SYGVKD. The CDR3 sequence is 13 residues long. CDR3 sequence: CAISESILSEQYF.

The chain couples TRBV5-1 to TRBJ2-2; lacking DNA, the TRBD1 call made by TCRdb goes unchecked. Germline V gives CDR1 SGHRS, CDR2 YFSETQ. This CDR3 region has 13 residues. The CDR3 loop is CASSGQNHGELFF.

The chain uses TRBV29-1 and TRBJ2-7; TCRdb names TRBD1, which stays unverified in the absence of DNA. Germline CDR1 and CDR2: SQVTM and ANQGSEA. This CDR3 has 13 amino acids. This CDR3 is CSVAGQGIYEQYF.

The chain combines TRBV6-1 with TRBJ1-4. The CDR3 has 18 amino acids. Germline lookup yields CDR1 MNHNS and CDR2 SASEGT. CDR3 region: CASSSTFSALGEVEKLFF.

CDR3 residues: CSASRRDRGPDTQYF. V is TRBV20-1 and J is TRBJ2-3; TCRdb's D gene call, TRBD1, goes unchecked for lack of DNA. CDR3 length: 15 residues. Germline-derived CDR1 and CDR2 are DFQATT and SNEGSKA (reference sequence).